Each of the 10 T cell receptor beta chains below was sequenced from the same sample in a study of beta chain features in type 1 diabetes. Of the isolated RNA, all was reverse transcribed, and so the sequenced material was expressed TCRB transcripts. TCRdb keeps only in-frame clones here, not all; method: immunoSEQ multiplex PCR. Counted here are fewer than 250,000 clones, 68% occurring once; the ten biggest clones make up about 0.05%. The sample consisted of naive CD4+ T cells from blood. Receptor source: a young man in good health.

This sequence joins TRBV29-1 and TRBJ2-7, with D hard to call. V lost 4 bases and J lost 4, with 11 bases in between. The V gene's germline CDR1 is SQVTM and CDR2 ANQGSEA. The CDR3 extends over 12 amino acids. The CDR3 sequence: CSVGGEVYEQYF. In nucleotides, the CDR3 is TGCAGCGTTGGTGGAGAAGTATACGAGCAGTACTTC.

This clone has more than one count but fewer than ten. The DNA for the CDR3 is TGTGCCAGCAGCTCCCGCGGGGGGCGAGAGACCCAGTACTTC. It translates to CASSSRGGRETQYF. The chain is built from TRBV7-2 and TRBJ2-5; 8 nucleotides match TRBD2. The CDR3 loop spans 14 amino acids. The ends lost 4 bases at V and 4 bases at J; junction bases unmatched: 5. Looked up from germline, CDR1 is SGHTA and CDR2 is FQGNSA.

This clone was counted only a few times. This chain uses TRBV2 with TRBJ2-3; D not certain. This CDR3 has 11 amino acids. Germline CDR1 reads SNHLY; CDR2 reads FYNNEI. The V gene lost 3 bases and the J gene lost 5 bases, with 3 bases spanning the gap. CDR3 DNA: TGTGCCAGCAGTGAGGTAGATACGCAGTATTTT. Translation gives CASSEVDTQYF.

The chain employs TRBV29-1 and TRBJ2-1; 12 nucleotides match TRBD1. This CDR3 has 14 residues. V was pared by 1 base and J by 10 bases, with 5 bases of the junction left unmatched. Germline CDR1 is SQVTM and CDR2 is ANQGSEA. CDR3 DNA: TGCAGCGTTGAAGGGTGGGACAGGGGGCAGGAGCAGTTCTTC. Its translation is CSVEGWDRGQEQFF.

V usage is TRBV29-1 and J usage is TRBJ2-2, with 7 bases lining up with TRBD1. The ends lost 7 bases at V and 1 base at J; junction bases unmatched: 6. The germline V gene encodes CDR1 SQVTM and CDR2 ANQGSEA. This CDR3 comprises 14 residues. DNA of the CDR3: TGCAGCGCCAAACAGGGGCTGAACACCGGGGAGCTGTTTTTT. Protein: CSAKQGLNTGELFF.

Notes on this clone: Other DNA sequences in this sample translate to the same CDR3. The chain links TRBV30 to TRBJ1-1; the D is unclear. The CDR3 consists of 10 residues. Germline V gene data show CDR1 as GTSNPN and CDR2 as SVGIG (reference sequence). V lost 6 bases and J lost 7, with 9 bases in between. The CDR3, as DNA: TGTGCCTGTTTAAGGGTTGAAGCTTTCTTT. Its translation: CACLRVEAFF. The full variable domain, with the rest looked up from reference TRBV30 and TRBJ1-1, is SQTIHQWPATLVQPVGSPLSLECTVEGTSNPNLYWYRQAAGRGLQLLFYSVGIGQISSEVPQNLSASRPQDRQFILSSKKLLLSDSGFYLCACLRVEAFFGQGTRLTVV.

This chain joins TRBV29-1 and TRBJ1-1; D ambiguous. The CDR3 is 13 residues long. The V gene's germline CDR1 is SQVTM and CDR2 ANQGSEA. With 3 bases removed from V and 0 bases from J, the gap between germline ends came to 8 bases. CDR3 DNA sequence: TGCAGCGTTGAGTTAGTACTGAACACTGAAGCTTTCTTT. Protein sequence: CSVELVLNTEAFF.

The chain carries TRBV7-9 and TRBJ2-5, with 7 bases fitting TRBD1. This CDR3 spans 14 amino acids. Germline-derived CDR1 and CDR2 are SEHNR and FQNEAQ (reference sequence). Trimming cost V 5 bases and J 4 bases; bases outside gene matches: 7. For the CDR3, the DNA is TGTGCCAGCAGCACCAGACAGGGACGAGAGACCCAGTACTTC. Translated, it gives CASSTRQGRETQYF.

This clone was counted once. The chain joins TRBV13 to TRBJ1-3; tentatively, D is TRBD1 (6 bases). Germline V gene lookup returns CDR1 PRHDT and CDR2 FYEKMQ (reference sequence). V lost 5 bases, J lost 1 base, and 9 bases lay in between. The CDR3 totals 14 residues. Written as DNA, the CDR3 is TGTGCCAGCAGCGACACAGGGTCTGGAAACACCATATATTTT. As protein: CASSDTGSGNTIYF.

This rearrangement joins TRBV15 to TRBJ2-3; D ambiguous. The germline V gene encodes CDR1 LNHNV and CDR2 YYDKDF (reference sequence). Trimming stripped 5 bases from V and 0 bases from J, with 15 bases between. The CDR3 runs to 16 residues. Written as DNA, the CDR3 is TGTGCCACCAGCTACTATCACGAGGCTAGCACAGATACGCAGTATTTT. Translated, it gives CATSYYHEASTDTQYF.